What follows is one T cell receptor beta chain and its context. Methods used by the authors: Reference gene primer amplification in the assay estimated nucleated cell counts. Repertoires were generated with immunoSEQ multiplex PCR, while TCRdb's copy carries only in-frame clones and drops some. V, J and clone size are taken as reported in that table, and D and trimming were inferred from the DNA itself. This table has roughly 56,000 clones, 85% appearing once. These data belong to a study of blood T cell repertoires in COVID-19. Looking at the study overall: Samples taken during acute and convalescent COVID-19 were collected in the United States, Italy and Spain.

The ends lost 1 base at V and 1 base at J; junction bases unmatched: 4. Germline V gene data show CDR1 as MGHRA and CDR2 as YSYEKL. The CDR3 contains 17 residues. The sample consisted of peripheral blood. This receptor was taken from a human donor in a cohort sampled during active COVID-19. This chain joins TRBV4-1 and TRBJ2-3; TRBD2 agrees at 11 bases. The CDR3 DNA reads TGCGCCAGCAGCCAAGCCGGACTAGCGGGCGGCACAGATACGCAGTATTTT. Its translation: CASSQAGLAGGTDTQYF.